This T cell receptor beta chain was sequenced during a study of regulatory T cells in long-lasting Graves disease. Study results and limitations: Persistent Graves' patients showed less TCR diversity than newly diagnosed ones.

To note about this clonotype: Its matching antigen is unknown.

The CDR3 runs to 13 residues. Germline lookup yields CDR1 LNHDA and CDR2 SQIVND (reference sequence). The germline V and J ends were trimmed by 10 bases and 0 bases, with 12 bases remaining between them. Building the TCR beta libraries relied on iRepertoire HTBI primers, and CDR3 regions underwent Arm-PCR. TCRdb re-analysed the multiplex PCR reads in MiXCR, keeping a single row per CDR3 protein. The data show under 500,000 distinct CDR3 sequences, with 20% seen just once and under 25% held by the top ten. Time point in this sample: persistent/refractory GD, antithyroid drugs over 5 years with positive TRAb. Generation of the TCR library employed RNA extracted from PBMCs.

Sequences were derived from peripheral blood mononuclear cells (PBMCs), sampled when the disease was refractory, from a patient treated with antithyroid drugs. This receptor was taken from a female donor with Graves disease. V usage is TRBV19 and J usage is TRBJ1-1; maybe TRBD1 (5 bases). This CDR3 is CATEAGMNTEAFF. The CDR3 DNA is TGTGCCACCGAAGCAGGGATGAACACTGAAGCTTTCTTT.